This T cell receptor beta chain was identified during a study of T cell responses to AZD1222 COVID-19 vaccine (dated by TCRdb to the early 2020s). About the full investigation: TCR sequencing covered more than 230 trial participants: 207 given two doses of AZD1222 and approximately 25 given two doses of MenACWY control vaccine. Trial participants were enrolled into age subgroups of 18-55, 56-69 and 70-plus years, which contained about 160, 30 and 59 TCR-sequenced participants, respectively. Overall results and qualifications from the work: After two AZD1222 doses, both the breadth and the depth of spike-specific TCRs were significantly higher than at day 0 and than in MenACWY recipients. In the small 56-69-year group, the increase in depth fell short of significance, most likely because of low power. Most participants were white British and females outnumbered males, and the authors suggested that clonal diversity may have been underestimated. No day 14 peak-response samples were available, so repertoires were characterized only after the peak T cell response. Epitopes outside the regions mutated in the B.1.351 and B.1.1.7 variants were reportedly recognized by nearly half of the unique spike-specific TCRs. The whole spike protein was spanned by vaccine-associated CD4 TCRs, and dominant responses were seen in regions 160-218 and 743-854. Only a handful of AZD1222 recipients were SARS-CoV-2 seropositive at baseline, limiting conclusions about previously exposed vaccinees.

Via the germline V gene, CDR1 is MDHEN and CDR2 SYDVKM. The CDR3 sequence holds 15 residues, the cysteine and phenylalanine included. This entry keeps only the CDR3 DNA: 45 bases, framed from base 1. The junction carries 17 bases between V and J, which are trimmed by 6 bases and 5 bases respectively. This specimen's time point label, per the study, means: about 28 days (+/-7) after the second vaccine dose. The treatment or condition label on this specimen signifies: meningococcal conjugate vaccine given as trial control. Samples from vaccinated people were obtained from the UK trials COV001 and COV002, which included a single-blind randomized controlled phase 2/3 trial of AZD1222 (ChAdOx1 nCoV-19) in healthy adults. For TCRbeta chain sequencing, PBMC samples from trial participants were taken at day 0 and at day 28 after the second dose. The CDR3 regions of human TCRbeta chains were subjected to immunosequencing. The paper's processing steps were these. Repertoire TCRs were matched against a reference library of SARS-CoV-2-specific TCRs generated with the MIRA antigen-specificity platform. Breadth was defined as the fraction of unique TCRs that were SARS-CoV-2-associated, and depth was defined as the fraction of total T cells that were SARS-CoV-2-associated. Using the MIRA data, each spike-specific TCR was mapped to the spike region that the TCR reacts to and placed in a CD4 or CD8 class. Log10-transformed breadth and depth values were compared by one-way ANOVA with Sidak's multiple comparisons tests. TCRdb provides this immuneACCESS table in a form limited to in-frame rearrangements. Some clones are lacking; in checked studies, under half of them reflect an unresolved V gene, and why the rest are absent is not known. That table supplies the V and J calls and clone size; D and trimming were determined from the DNA. For this sample there are about 130,000 clones; roughly 85% appear just once. The ten largest clones add up to approximately 8% of the sample.

In regard to this clone: The antigen it recognizes is unknown. No much larger clone exists at a distance of one base, and base qualities are not known.

Sample: peripheral blood, taken 28 days after the second dose of the MenACWY control vaccine. The sequence came from an adult who received the MenACWY meningococcal vaccine as a control. This receptor chain uses TRBV28 and TRBJ2-1, with TRBD2 perhaps the D gene, on 7 matching bases. The CDR3 reads as follows: CASSLGGGPHNEQFF. The DNA sequence is TGTGCCAGCAGCTTAGGGGGGGGGCCGCACAATGAGCAGTTCTTC.